The entry below describes one T cell receptor beta chain. The source of the sample is a study of blood T cell repertoires in COVID-19. Across the study: Sources were T cells, B-cell-depleted T cells, or PBMCs; the material itself was cDNA or gDNA.

The germline gives CDR1 MDHEN, CDR2 SYDVKM. Between the trimmed V and J ends, which lost 3 bases and 4 bases, there was a span of 10 bases. The CDR3 loop spans 14 amino acids. Sequencing was performed with immunoSEQ multiplex PCR; in TCRdb, only in-frame clones are kept and a portion is missing. Altogether a few hundred thousand clones are present, around 87% being singletons, with the ten largest covering approximately 7.8%. This TCR derives from a woman between 50 and 59 years old who had recovered from COVID-19. This rearrangement joins TRBV28 to TRBJ1-5, with D hard to call. The sample was peripheral blood. The CDR3 region is CASSFGGLNQPQHF. In nucleotides, the CDR3 is TGTGCCAGCAGTTTTGGAGGTTTAAATCAGCCCCAGCATTTT.